This paragraph covers one TCR beta chain sequence. The antigen it binds to is not known. No clone much larger than this one lies a single base away; base qualities are absent. This record belongs to a study of OX40 agonist ivuxolimab in advanced cancers. In the study overall: Ivuxolimab, which targeted the costimulatory receptor OX40 (CD134), was an agonistic, fully human IgG2 monoclonal antibody. Intravenous ivuxolimab was administered to patients every 2 weeks at six dose levels: 0.01, 0.1, 0.3, 1.5, 3 and 10 mg/kg. Of the 50 to 55 dose-escalation patients, hepatocellular carcinoma was present in 19, melanoma in around 15, renal cell carcinoma in 9 and head and neck cancer in 9. A male proportion of roughly 80% and a mean age of 60 years, ranging from about 23 to 90, were recorded for the dose-escalation cohort. Prior anti-PD-1, anti-PD-L1 or anti-CTLA-4 therapy was permitted, and checkpoint inhibitors had been received by less than 45% of dose-escalation patients. Three dose-escalation patients achieved partial responses, one with hepatocellular carcinoma and two with cutaneous melanoma. The purpose of peripheral TCRbeta sequencing was to test whether ivuxolimab changed TCR sequence diversity and led to clonal T-cell expansion. The paper describes the monotherapy dose-escalation part (N ≈ 52 patients) of the phase I trial of ivuxolimab.

For sequencing of the TCRbeta CDR3 region, genomic DNA was extracted from the sorted cells. TCRbeta CDR3 regions were sequenced using the immunoSEQ Assay. Not all clones reach the TCRdb copy of this immuneACCESS table, which keeps in-frame sequences only. Checked studies attribute under half of the gap to unresolved V genes and leave the rest unexplained. For this sample there are about 36,000 clones; about 81% appear just once. The top ten clonotypes cover roughly 20% of the sample. In the germline V gene, CDR1 corresponds to SGHTA and CDR2 to FQGNSA. The CDR3 covers 11 residues, taking in both the cysteine and the phenylalanine. Left in the record is the CDR3 DNA by itself, 33 bases read in frame from the first base. V loses 6 bases of germline sequence and J loses 7 bases, and the interval between the two ends is 7 bases. Patients with a history of autoimmune disease or receiving systemic immunosuppression were excluded from the trial. In every dose cohort, peripheral blood was drawn for TCR sequencing at baseline, cycle 4 day 1, and cycle 7 day 1. The samples were drawn from a first-in-human, open-label, multicenter phase I dose-escalation trial of ivuxolimab. The trial enrolled adults with locally advanced or metastatic head and neck squamous cell, hepatocellular, melanoma or renal cell carcinoma. CD4+ and CD8+ T cells were sorted separately from peripheral blood before TCR sequencing.

What the study reported, not specific to this receptor: After ivuxolimab, expanded clones were on average more numerous among CD8+ T cells than among CD4+ T cells. In the 0.1-3.0 mg/kg groups, partial responders had among the lowest normalized peripheral clonal expansion, particularly in CD8+ T cells. The antigen specificity of the clonally expanded peripheral T cells was not determined. Clonal expansion of both CD4+ and CD8+ blood T cells was observed from baseline to week 6 at doses 0.1 to 3.0 mg/kg. Low levels of normalized T-cell clonal expansion were also seen in some nonresponding patients.

The sequence is built from TRBV7-2 and TRBJ1-5, with no confident D gene call. Sequencing used CD4+ or CD8+ T cells sorted from blood, obtained in a trial of the OX40 agonist ivuxolimab. The receptor's source is an adult with an advanced solid tumor such as melanoma, head and neck, liver or kidney cancer. The DNA is as follows: TGTGCCAGCAGGGAAGACCAGCCCCAGCATTTT. Translated, this is CASREDQPQHF. Extended through the reference TRBV7-2 and TRBJ1-5 proteins, this CDR3 yields the full variable domain: GAGVSQSPSNKVTEKGKDVELRCDPISGHTALYWYRQSLGQGLEFLIYFQGNSAPDKSGLPSDRFSAERTGGSVSTLTIQRTQQEDSAVYLCASREDQPQHFGDGTRLSIL.